These T cell receptor beta chains were read from a single sample in a study of T cells in Graves' hyperthyroidism and ophthalmopathy. One entry per CDR3 protein results from TCRdb running MiXCR on the multiplex PCR reads. The sample records about 600,000 distinct CDR3 sequences, about a sixth being singletons. Input material: blood. The receptors here all came from a woman between 35 and 50 years old with Graves' ophthalmopathy. CDR3s include the opening cysteine and the closing phenylalanine or tryptophan. A D gene is named only where the DNA matches it firmly. Size is omitted from some rows. Given values are once, few, many or a class for expanded clones.

CDR3 protein: CASSINLGNYEQYF
CDR3 DNA: TGTGCCAGTAGTATAAATTTGGGTAACTACGAGCAGTACTTC
D gene: -
J gene: TRBJ2-7
clone size: -
V gene: TRBV19

CDR3 protein: CASRPSSNQPQHF
CDR3 DNA: TGTGCCAGCAGACCATCTAGCAATCAGCCCCAGCATTTT
D gene: -
J gene: TRBJ1-5
clone size: many
V gene: TRBV12-3/TRBV12-4

CDR3 protein: CASRGGQGRQPQHF
CDR3 DNA: TGTGCCAGCAGGGGAGGACAGGGAAGGCAGCCCCAGCATTTT
D gene: TRBD1
J gene: TRBJ1-5
clone size: -
V gene: TRBV6-1

CDR3 protein: CASSPRTSGSTYEQYF
CDR3 DNA: TGTGCCAGCAGCCCCCGCACTAGCGGGAGTACCTACGAGCAGTACTTC
D gene: TRBD2
J gene: TRBJ2-7
clone size: many
V gene: TRBV11-2

CDR3 protein: CASSLGGARVTLHF
CDR3 DNA: TGTGCCAGCAGCTTAGGGGGGGCTCGAGTCACCCTCCACTTT
D gene: -
J gene: TRBJ1-6
clone size: few
V gene: TRBV7-9

CDR3 protein: CASSLTSGGDNEQFF
CDR3 DNA: TGCGCCAGCAGCTTAACTAGCGGGGGGGACAATGAGCAGTTCTTC
D gene: TRBD2
J gene: TRBJ2-1
clone size: -
V gene: TRBV5-1

CDR3 protein: CASSPLGIYSYEQYF
CDR3 DNA: TGTGCCAGCAGTCCTCTGGGAATCTACTCCTACGAGCAGTACTTC
D gene: -
J gene: TRBJ2-7
clone size: many
V gene: TRBV3-1

CDR3 protein: CATRKGGQGSNEKLFF
CDR3 DNA: TGTGCCACCAGGAAGGGGGGACAGGGATCTAATGAAAAACTGTTTTTT
D gene: TRBD1
J gene: TRBJ1-4
clone size: once
V gene: TRBV15

CDR3 protein: CASSVVAGYNEQFF
CDR3 DNA: TGTGCCAGCAGCGTAGTGGCGGGTTACAATGAGCAGTTCTTC
D gene: -
J gene: TRBJ2-1
clone size: -
V gene: TRBV9

CDR3 protein: CASSIGPRGNSPLHF
CDR3 DNA: TGTGCCAGTAGTATTGGACCGCGGGGGAATTCACCCCTCCACTTT
D gene: -
J gene: TRBJ1-6
clone size: few
V gene: TRBV19

CDR3 protein: CASSLVGTGGAGNTIYF
CDR3 DNA: TGTGCCAGCAGCTTAGTGGGGACAGGGGGCGCGGGAAACACCATATATTTT
D gene: TRBD1
J gene: TRBJ1-3
clone size: -
V gene: TRBV7-6

CDR3 protein: CASSPGLKRGTEAFF
CDR3 DNA: TGTGCCAGCTCACCAGGACTTAAAAGGGGTACTGAAGCTTTCTTT
D gene: -
J gene: TRBJ1-1
clone size: -
V gene: TRBV18

CDR3 protein: CASSYDASGGGTDTQYF
CDR3 DNA: TGTGCCAGCAGTTACGATGCTAGCGGAGGGGGCACAGATACGCAGTATTTT
D gene: TRBD2
J gene: TRBJ2-3
clone size: -
V gene: TRBV6-2/TRBV6-3

CDR3 protein: CSATGGLHGYTF
CDR3 DNA: TGCAGTGCTACCGGGGGGCTCCATGGCTACACCTTC
D gene: -
J gene: TRBJ1-2
clone size: many
V gene: TRBV20-1

CDR3 protein: CASSLAKPRPGHLYTEAFF
CDR3 DNA: TGCGCCAGCAGCTTGGCCAAGCCAAGGCCGGGACACCTATACACTGAAGCTTTCTTT
D gene: -
J gene: TRBJ1-1
clone size: -
V gene: TRBV5-1

CDR3 protein: CASSLEGLVETQYF
CDR3 DNA: TGTGCCAGCAGCTTGGAAGGCTTAGTGGAGACCCAGTACTTC
D gene: -
J gene: TRBJ2-5
clone size: many
V gene: TRBV11-2

CDR3 protein: CASSSRGAGANVLTF
CDR3 DNA: TGTGCCAGCAGCTCCCGGGGGGCTGGGGCCAACGTCCTGACTTTC
D gene: TRBD2
J gene: TRBJ2-6
clone size: few
V gene: TRBV5-5

CDR3 protein: CATQGDTEAFF
CDR3 DNA: TGTGCCACACAGGGGGACACTGAAGCTTTCTTT
D gene: TRBD1
J gene: TRBJ1-1
clone size: -
V gene: TRBV2

CDR3 protein: CASSPSLGDSPLHF
CDR3 DNA: TGTGCCAGCAGCCCCTCCCTTGGAGATTCACCCCTCCACTTT
D gene: -
J gene: TRBJ1-6
clone size: -
V gene: TRBV7-9

CDR3 protein: CSADKPTGTSGGDEQFF
CDR3 DNA: TGCAGTGCGGACAAACCGACCGGGACTAGCGGGGGTGATGAGCAGTTCTTC
D gene: TRBD2
J gene: TRBJ2-1
clone size: -
V gene: TRBV20-1

CDR3 protein: CASSYSMTLGTEAFF
CDR3 DNA: TGTGCCAGCAGTTACTCTATGACTTTAGGCACTGAAGCTTTCTTT
D gene: -
J gene: TRBJ1-1
clone size: few
V gene: TRBV6-5

CDR3 protein: CASSASGTTNTGELFF
CDR3 DNA: TGTGCCAGCAGCGCCTCCGGGACGACGAACACCGGGGAGCTGTTTTTT
D gene: -
J gene: TRBJ2-2
clone size: many
V gene: TRBV7-3

CDR3 protein: CSARDKDSYNSQYF
CDR3 DNA: TGCAGTGCTAGAGATAAGGACTCGTACAATTCCCAGTACTTC
D gene: -
J gene: TRBJ2-5
clone size: many
V gene: TRBV20-1

CDR3 protein: CAISGQTNEKLFF
CDR3 DNA: TGTGCCATCAGTGGACAGACTAATGAAAAACTGTTTTTT
D gene: -
J gene: TRBJ1-4
clone size: -
V gene: TRBV10-3

CDR3 protein: CASSLQGPASGYGYTF
CDR3 DNA: TGTGCCAGCAGTTTACAGGGTCCCGCTTCCGGCTATGGCTACACCTTC
D gene: -
J gene: TRBJ1-2
clone size: many
V gene: TRBV28

CDR3 protein: CASSPPTGQGTEAFF
CDR3 DNA: TGTGCCAGCTCACCACCTACAGGGCAAGGCACTGAAGCTTTCTTT
D gene: -
J gene: TRBJ1-1
clone size: many
V gene: TRBV18

CDR3 protein: CASSPRAATDTQYF
CDR3 DNA: TGTGCCAGCTCACCACGCGCAGCCACAGATACGCAGTATTTT
D gene: -
J gene: TRBJ2-3
clone size: many
V gene: TRBV18

CDR3 protein: CASSPVPPISNQPQHF
CDR3 DNA: TGTGCCAGCTCACCTGTTCCCCCAATAAGCAATCAGCCCCAGCATTTT
D gene: -
J gene: TRBJ1-5
clone size: many
V gene: TRBV18

CDR3 protein: CASSHKGSYNSPLHF
CDR3 DNA: TGTGCCAGCAGTCACAAAGGCTCCTATAATTCACCCCTCCACTTT
D gene: -
J gene: TRBJ1-6
clone size: few
V gene: TRBV27

CDR3 protein: CASRRTGSGNTIYF
CDR3 DNA: TGTGCCAGCAGGAGAACGGGCTCTGGAAACACCATATATTTT
D gene: -
J gene: TRBJ1-3
clone size: -
V gene: TRBV6-2/TRBV6-3

CDR3 protein: CASNWGRTNEKLFF
CDR3 DNA: TGTGCCAGCAACTGGGGCAGGACTAATGAAAAACTGTTTTTT
D gene: -
J gene: TRBJ1-4
clone size: many
V gene: TRBV7-9

CDR3 protein: CASSVSGGSYNEQFF
CDR3 DNA: TGCGCCAGCAGCGTTAGCGGGGGTTCCTACAATGAGCAGTTCTTC
D gene: TRBD2
J gene: TRBJ2-1
clone size: -
V gene: TRBV5-1

CDR3 protein: CASRTGTQRYEQYF
CDR3 DNA: TGCGCCAGCAGAACCGGGACCCAGAGGTACGAGCAGTACTTC
D gene: -
J gene: TRBJ2-7
clone size: -
V gene: TRBV10-2

CDR3 protein: CASSIAPTGPNSPLHF
CDR3 DNA: TGTGCCAGCAGCATTGCGCCGACAGGGCCCAATTCACCCCTCCACTTT
D gene: TRBD1
J gene: TRBJ1-6
clone size: -
V gene: TRBV7-8

CDR3 protein: CASTEDYNSPLHF
CDR3 DNA: TGTGCCAGCACGGAGGATTATAATTCACCCCTCCACTTT
D gene: -
J gene: TRBJ1-6
clone size: few
V gene: TRBV6-2/TRBV6-3

CDR3 protein: CSAEPTSGLFYEQYF
CDR3 DNA: TGCAGTGCTGAACCCACCTCGGGACTTTTCTACGAGCAGTACTTC
D gene: -
J gene: TRBJ2-7
clone size: -
V gene: TRBV20-1

CDR3 protein: CASSPGRGRWYGYTF
CDR3 DNA: TGTGCCAGCAGCCCAGGCCGGGGCCGTTGGTATGGCTACACCTTC
D gene: -
J gene: TRBJ1-2
clone size: many
V gene: TRBV11-1

CDR3 protein: CASSWEMNTEAFF
CDR3 DNA: TGTGCCAGCAGTTGGGAGATGAACACTGAAGCTTTCTTT
D gene: -
J gene: TRBJ1-1
clone size: many
V gene: TRBV6-1

CDR3 protein: CASSLSRGNTIYF
CDR3 DNA: TGTGCCAGCAGTTTATCGCGTGGAAACACCATATATTTT
D gene: -
J gene: TRBJ1-3
clone size: -
V gene: TRBV28

CDR3 protein: CASSTTGGTEAFF
CDR3 DNA: TGTGCCAGCAGTACAACAGGGGGCACTGAAGCTTTCTTT
D gene: TRBD1
J gene: TRBJ1-1
clone size: many
V gene: TRBV6-1

CDR3 protein: CASSLAIAGAPNEQFF
CDR3 DNA: TGCGCCAGCAGCTTGGCGATAGCGGGAGCACCCAATGAGCAGTTCTTC
D gene: TRBD2
J gene: TRBJ2-1
clone size: many
V gene: TRBV5-1

CDR3 protein: CASSPPGASGNEQFF
CDR3 DNA: TGTGCCAGCAGCCCGCCGGGGGCTAGCGGAAATGAGCAGTTCTTC
D gene: -
J gene: TRBJ2-1
clone size: many
V gene: TRBV7-2

CDR3 protein: CASSIGWTQYF
CDR3 DNA: TGTGCCAGCAGCATAGGTTGGACCCAGTACTTC
D gene: -
J gene: TRBJ2-5
clone size: -
V gene: TRBV11-2

CDR3 protein: CASSDHRANTEAFF
CDR3 DNA: TGCGCCAGCAGCGACCACAGGGCTAACACTGAAGCTTTCTTT
D gene: -
J gene: TRBJ1-1
clone size: many
V gene: TRBV5-1

CDR3 protein: CASRTDRVGFEQYF
CDR3 DNA: TGTGCCAGCAGGACGGACAGGGTCGGGTTCGAGCAGTACTTC
D gene: TRBD1
J gene: TRBJ2-7
clone size: -
V gene: TRBV6-2/TRBV6-3

CDR3 protein: CASSYAARRGYHNEQFF
CDR3 DNA: TGTGCCAGCAGTTACGCGGCAAGAAGGGGGTACCACAATGAGCAGTTCTTC
D gene: -
J gene: TRBJ2-1
clone size: -
V gene: TRBV6-5

CDR3 protein: CAWGTVSNQPQHF
CDR3 DNA: TGTGCCTGGGGGACAGTTAGCAATCAGCCCCAGCATTTT
D gene: TRBD1
J gene: TRBJ1-5
clone size: few
V gene: TRBV30

CDR3 protein: CASSSQTPWGGYTF
CDR3 DNA: TGTGCCAGCAGTTCCCAGACCCCGTGGGGTGGCTACACCTTC
D gene: -
J gene: TRBJ1-2
clone size: few
V gene: TRBV27

CDR3 protein: CASSLEFPDTQYF
CDR3 DNA: TGTGCCAGCAGCTTAGAATTCCCAGATACGCAGTATTTT
D gene: -
J gene: TRBJ2-3
clone size: many
V gene: TRBV7-2

CDR3 protein: CASSTARFMGTEAFF
CDR3 DNA: TGTGCCAGTAGTACCGCGAGGTTCATGGGCACTGAAGCTTTCTTT
D gene: -
J gene: TRBJ1-1
clone size: -
V gene: TRBV19

CDR3 protein: CASSSLRGPSTDTQYF
CDR3 DNA: TGTGCCAGCAGCTCCCTCCGGGGCCCCAGCACAGATACGCAGTATTTT
D gene: -
J gene: TRBJ2-3
clone size: many
V gene: TRBV3-1

CDR3 protein: CSAKGGTASSYNEQFF
CDR3 DNA: TGCAGTGCTAAAGGGGGGACAGCGAGCTCCTACAATGAGCAGTTCTTC
D gene: -
J gene: TRBJ2-1
clone size: -
V gene: TRBV20-1